This passage covers 26 T cell receptor beta chains from one sample sequenced in a study of cytomegalovirus exposure and HLA in healthy donors. This PCR relied on a set of 60 Vbeta primers and 13 Jbeta primers. TCRdb's table, derived via immunoSEQ multiplex PCR, lists solely in-frame clones and lacks some. The sample has 150,000 or so clones; around two thirds are singletons. The sequenced sample was PBMCs. These receptors originate from a young man in good health and CMV-seropositive.

The J gene is TRBJ2-1, the V gene TRBV4-1, with D perhaps TRBD1 (5 bases). In germline, CDR1 is MGHRA, CDR2 YSYEKL. Between the trimmed V and J ends, which lost 1 base and 12 bases, there was a span of 22 bases. The CDR3 has 16 amino acids. The CDR3 spells CASSQGGLLDNGAQFF. The DNA for the CDR3 is TGCGCCAGCAGCCAAGGGGGCTTATTAGACAATGGGGCGCAGTTCTTC.

This clone was seen only a few times. The V gene is TRBV2, the J gene TRBJ1-5, with TRBD1 as a possible D gene (5 bases). Germline CDR1 is SNHLY and CDR2 is FYNNEI. The V gene lost 4 bases and the J gene lost 0 bases, with 10 bases spanning the gap. The CDR3 runs 15 residues. The DNA of the CDR3 is TGTGCCAGCAGTGCCCGGGGGGATAGCAATCAGCCCCAGCATTTT. The encoded protein is CASSARGDSNQPQHF.

This clone showed up just a few times. This chain joins TRBV6-1 and TRBJ1-2; the match to TRBD1 covers 8 bases. V shed 3 bases and J 2 bases; nucleotides not matched to a gene: 5. Germline V gene data show CDR1 as MNHNS and CDR2 as SASEGT. The CDR3 is made up of 15 amino acids. The CDR3 here is CASSDEGQVNYGYTF. The CDR3, as DNA: TGTGCCAGCAGTGATGAGGGACAGGTCAACTATGGCTACACCTTC.

V and J are TRBV27 and TRBJ2-5, with TRBD1 matching over 7 bases. The CDR3 sequence is 14 residues long. The germline CDR1 and CDR2 sequences are MNHEY and SMNVEV (reference sequence). The V and J ends lost 4 bases and 6 bases, in that order; junction bases with no gene match: 8. CDR3 in amino acids: CASSYAGGRKTQYF. CDR3 DNA sequence: TGTGCCAGCAGTTATGCAGGGGGAAGGAAGACCCAGTACTTC.

In nucleotides, the CDR3 is TGTGCCAGCACACCTAGCGGGGGGGCGTACGAGCAGTACTTC. This gives the protein CASTPSGGAYEQYF. This chain links TRBV7-2 with TRBJ2-7, with 12 bases matching TRBD2. This CDR3 is built from 14 residues. Germline V gene sequence: CDR1 SGHTA, CDR2 FQGNSA. Trimming removed 7 bases from V and 4 bases from J; junction bases left unmatched: 5.

The CDR3 protein is CASSQGGVGYTF. The CDR3 DNA sequence: TGCGCCAGCAGCCAAGGGGGGGTCGGCTACACCTTC. This chain joins TRBV4-1 and TRBJ1-2, with D possibly TRBD1 on 5 matching bases. Germline CDR1 reads MGHRA; CDR2 reads YSYEKL. The ends were cut back, 1 base at V and 8 bases at J, with 8 bases in the middle. CDR3 length: 12 amino acids.

The gene calls are TRBV28 and TRBJ1-1; D is unclear. In germline, CDR1 is MDHEN, CDR2 SYDVKM. V was cut by 5 bases and J by 4 bases, with 17 bases left in between. This CDR3 comprises 15 residues. The CDR3 bases are TGTGCCAGCAGTCTTCCCCGGGGTTGGGGCACTGAAGCTTTCTTT. Translation: CASSLPRGWGTEAFF. The variable domain in full, completed from reference TRBV28 and TRBJ1-1, reads DVKVTQSSRYLVKRTGEKVFLECVQDMDHENMFWYRQDPGLGLRLIYFSYDVKMKEKGDIPEGYSVSREKKERFSLILESASTNQTSMYLCASSLPRGWGTEAFFGQGTRLTVV.

Concerning this clone: Compared with germline, one end of the junction differs, possibly owing to a read error. This chain links TRBV7-3 with TRBJ1-1; D unresolved. Per the germline V gene, CDR1 is SGHTA and CDR2 is FQGTGA. The CDR3 totals 14 residues. The CDR3 region is CASSITVKNTEAFF. The DNA for the CDR3 is TGTGCCAGCAGCATAACCGTTAAGAACACTGAAGCTTTCTTT.

The chain links TRBV2 to TRBJ1-2, with D possibly TRBD1 on 6 matching bases. This CDR3 has 14 amino acids. Germline V gives CDR1 SNHLY, CDR2 FYNNEI. Trimming removed 1 base from V and 7 bases from J, with 13 bases in between. Here the CDR3 DNA reads TGTGCCAGCAGTGAAGTCTCAGGGGCTAGTGGCTACACCTTC. Its protein product is CASSEVSGASGYTF.

Only a few counts were recorded for this clone. The rearrangement joins TRBV6-5 to TRBJ2-7, with D perhaps TRBD2 (6 bases). The germline V gene encodes CDR1 MNHEY and CDR2 SVGAGI. Trimming removed 6 bases from V and 5 bases from J, with 17 bases in between. This CDR3 is built from 14 residues. The CDR3 loop reads CASRLWGVTDEQYF. The CDR3 DNA reads TGTGCCAGCAGGCTTTGGGGGGTAACAGACGAGCAGTACTTC.

The chain employs TRBV7-2 and TRBJ1-5; 9 bases are a match to TRBD1. This CDR3 has 16 residues. After removal of 0 bases from V and 7 bases from J, the junction contained 7 bases not matched to a gene. Germline CDR1 SGHTA, CDR2 FQGNSA. This CDR3 reads CASSLARTGAGQPQHF. In DNA form, the CDR3 reads TGTGCCAGCAGCTTAGCGCGGACAGGGGCTGGACAGCCCCAGCATTTT.

This sequence joins TRBV15 and TRBJ2-5; D is perhaps TRBD1 (6 bases). This CDR3 is built from 18 residues. Per germline, CDR1 LNHNV and CDR2 YYDKDF (reference sequence). Trimming pared 3 bases from V and 5 bases from J, leaving 25 bases between. The DNA for the CDR3 is TGTGCCACCAGCAGGAGCCGGGACAAGGACGACCAGTGGGAGACCCAGTACTTC. Translated: CATSRSRDKDDQWETQYF.

The chain is built from TRBV18 and TRBJ2-2, with no clear D. CDR1 is KGHSH, CDR2 LQKENI, per germline. This CDR3 region has 13 residues. Trimming cost V 1 base and J 6 bases, with 6 bases left between them. CDR3 nucleotides: TGTGCCAGCTCACCACGGAGCGCCGGGGAGCTGTTTTTT. It codes for CASSPRSAGELFF.

The chain recombines TRBV10-3 with TRBJ2-5; unclear D gene. This CDR3 region has 13 residues. CDR1 is ENHRY, CDR2 SYGVKD, per germline. V was pared by 4 bases and J by 1 base, with 7 bases between. CDR3 residues: CAISVRIQETQYF. The CDR3, as DNA: TGTGCCATCAGTGTGCGGATCCAAGAGACCCAGTACTTC.

V gene TRBV28 combines with J gene TRBJ1-5; perhaps TRBD1 as D (5 bases). The CDR3 loop spans 16 amino acids. V lost 2 bases and J lost 0, with 11 bases in between. CDR1 and CDR2 (germline): MDHEN, SYDVKM. The CDR3 bases are TGTGCCAGCAGTTTACCCACAGGCTATAGCAATCAGCCCCAGCATTTT. Its translation: CASSLPTGYSNQPQHF.

This chain uses TRBV19 with TRBJ1-5; 7 positions match TRBD1. Germline CDR1 LNHDA, CDR2 SQIVND (reference sequence). The CDR3 is 16 amino acids. V lost 1 base, J lost 5 bases, and 8 bases stayed unmatched. Here the CDR3 reads CASSIVVGGEDQPQHF. In DNA, the CDR3 is TGTGCCAGTAGTATAGTGGTAGGGGGCGAGGATCAGCCCCAGCATTTT.

J is TRBJ1-2 and V is TRBV28; 7 bases align to TRBD1. The CDR3 has 17 amino acids. With 4 bases clipped from V and 5 bases from J, the junction kept 16 bases outside the gene matches. Looked up from germline, CDR1 is MDHEN and CDR2 is SYDVKM. This CDR3 is CASSSPDRDSPGYGYTF. The DNA for the CDR3 is TGTGCCAGCAGTTCGCCGGACCGGGACAGCCCTGGATATGGCTACACCTTC.

This clone was seen a few times. The chain is built from TRBV6-6 and TRBJ1-1, with TRBD1 as a possible D gene (5 bases). V lost 4 bases, J lost 1 base, and 7 bases lay in between. Germline CDR1 is MNHNY and CDR2 is SVGAGI (reference sequence). The CDR3 consists of 13 residues. The DNA for the CDR3 is TGTGCCAGCAGTTCGCAGGGGAACACTGAAGCTTTCTTT. Translating gives CASSSQGNTEAFF.

The genes are TRBV28 and TRBJ1-1; 9 bases line up with TRBD1. Trimming took 2 bases from V and 2 from J; bases not matched to a gene: 6. Germline values: CDR1 MDHEN, CDR2 SYDVKM. This CDR3 has 16 amino acids. CDR3 loop: CASSLTGGVGNTEAFF. The CDR3 nucleotides are TGTGCCAGCAGTTTAACAGGGGGCGTGGGTAACACTGAAGCTTTCTTT.

V is TRBV6-6 and J is TRBJ2-2, with TRBD2 as a possible D gene (5 bases). Trimming shortened V by 1 base and J by 5 bases, and 8 bases separated the two germline ends. Germline loops: CDR1 MNHNY, CDR2 SVGAGI (reference sequence). This CDR3 spans 14 amino acids. The CDR3 here is CASSYFTRTGELFF. CDR3 nucleotides: TGTGCCAGCAGTTACTTCACTAGGACCGGGGAGCTGTTTTTT.

The V gene is TRBV27, the J gene TRBJ1-2; 11 positions match TRBD1. Germline loops: CDR1 MNHEY, CDR2 SMNVEV (reference sequence). J was trimmed by 4 bases and V by 5 bases; bases with no gene match: 12. CDR3 size: 17 residues. The DNA of the CDR3 is TGTGCCAGCAGTATTGATATGGGACAGGGGGTCCCCTATGGCTACACCTTC. Translation: CASSIDMGQGVPYGYTF.

This clone appeared a few times. The V gene is TRBV28, the J gene TRBJ1-5; no clear D. Between the trimmed V and J ends, which lost 2 bases and 7 bases, there was a span of 12 bases. The CDR3 contains 14 residues. Per the germline V gene, CDR1 is MDHEN and CDR2 is SYDVKM. CDR3 residues: CASSLRRGLQPQHF. The CDR3 nucleotides are TGTGCCAGCAGTTTACGTCGAGGCTTACAGCCCCAGCATTTT.

In this sample, this clone turned up a few times. The chain couples TRBV5-4 to TRBJ2-3, with 7 bases matching TRBD2. Germline-derived CDR1 and CDR2 are SGHNT and YYREEE (reference sequence). With V trimmed by 3 bases and J by 2 bases, 12 bases remained unmatched. The CDR3 is 17 residues long. The CDR3 reads CASSSIGRSGDTDTQYF. The DNA for the CDR3 is TGTGCCAGCAGCTCGATCGGGCGCAGCGGGGACACAGATACGCAGTATTTT.

A word on this clone: Other DNA sequences from this sample encode an identical CDR3 as well. V usage is TRBV5-4 and J usage is TRBJ1-4; 9 bases align to TRBD1. Looked up from germline, CDR1 is SGHNT and CDR2 is YYREEE (reference sequence). CDR3 length: 15 residues. J lost 5 bases, V lost 2 bases, and 4 bases had no gene match. The chain's CDR3 is CASSFRTGVNEKLFF. The CDR3 nucleotides are TGTGCCAGCAGCTTTAGGACAGGGGTAAATGAAAAACTGTTTTTT.

The CDR3 nucleotides are TGTGCCAGCTTACGTAGCGGGACTTCCACGGGGGAGCTGTTTTTT. Residues: CASLRSGTSTGELFF. The chain links TRBV6-5 to TRBJ2-2; 8 bases align to TRBD2. CDR3 length equals 15 residues. Germline V CDR1 and CDR2: MNHEY, SVGAGI. V was pared by 8 bases and J by 8 bases, with 13 bases of the junction left unmatched.

The V gene is TRBV18, the J gene TRBJ1-2; D not certain. The germline V gene has CDR1 KGHSH and CDR2 LQKENI. Trimming shortened V by 3 bases and J by 6 bases, and 14 bases separated the two germline ends. CDR3 size: 14 residues. CDR3 coding DNA: TGTGCCAGCTCACCTAGGAGGGCCCCTGATGGCTACACCTTC. It yields the protein CASSPRRAPDGYTF.